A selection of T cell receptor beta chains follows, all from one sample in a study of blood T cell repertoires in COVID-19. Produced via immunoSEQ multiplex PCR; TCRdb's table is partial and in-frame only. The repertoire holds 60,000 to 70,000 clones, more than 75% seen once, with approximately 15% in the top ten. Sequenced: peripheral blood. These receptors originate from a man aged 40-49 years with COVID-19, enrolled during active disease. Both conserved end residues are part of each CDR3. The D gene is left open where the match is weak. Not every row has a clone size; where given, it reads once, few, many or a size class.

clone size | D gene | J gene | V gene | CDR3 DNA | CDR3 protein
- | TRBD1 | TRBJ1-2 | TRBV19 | TGTGCCAGTAGTACAAGGGACAGGGTTGGCTACACCTTC | CASSTRDRVGYTF
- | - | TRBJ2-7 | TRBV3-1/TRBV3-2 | TGTGCCAGCAGCCAAGTTGGTCAGGGCGATACGTACGAGCAGTACTTC | CASSQVGQGDTYEQYF
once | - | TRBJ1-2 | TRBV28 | TGTGCCAGCAGTTTAAGGGGCCCCTATGGCTACACCTTC | CASSLRGPYGYTF
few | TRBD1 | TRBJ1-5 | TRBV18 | TGTGCCAGCTCACTGGGACAGAGCAATCAGCCCCAGCATTTT | CASSLGQSNQPQHF
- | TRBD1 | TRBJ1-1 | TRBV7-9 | TGTGCCAGCAGCTTTGAGGACAGGGCACAAGCTTTCTTT | CASSFEDRAQAFF
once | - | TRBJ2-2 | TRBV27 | TGTGCCAGCAGTTCTGGACTCCCCACCGGGGAGCTGTTTTTT | CASSSGLPTGELFF
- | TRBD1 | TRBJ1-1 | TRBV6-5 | TGTGCCAGCAGCGTAGGGACAGGTTCTACTGAAGCTTTCTTT | CASSVGTGSTEAFF
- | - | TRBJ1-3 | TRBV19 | TGTGCCAGCGAGACTAGTCGGGACTCTGGAAACACCATATATTTT | CASETSRDSGNTIYF
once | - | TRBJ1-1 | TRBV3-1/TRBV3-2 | TGTGCCAGCAGCCAAGAGGGGGGGGTGAACACTGAAGCTTTCTTT | CASSQEGGVNTEAFF
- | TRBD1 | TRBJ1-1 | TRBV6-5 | TGTGCCAGCAGTTACTCGGGACAGCTGAACACTGAAGCTTTCTTT | CASSYSGQLNTEAFF
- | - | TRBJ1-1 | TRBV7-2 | TGTGCCAGCAGCTTAGACCGGGTGTATATGAACACTGAAGCTTTCTTT | CASSLDRVYMNTEAFF
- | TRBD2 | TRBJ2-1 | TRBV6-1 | TGTGCCAGCAGTGTATCTCGGCTAGCGGATACCTACAATGAGCAGTTCTTC | CASSVSRLADTYNEQFF
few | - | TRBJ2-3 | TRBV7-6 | TGTGCCAGCAGCTCCCCTTCACTCGGAGATACGCAGTATTTT | CASSSPSLGDTQYF
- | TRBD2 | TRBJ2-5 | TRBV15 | TGTGCCACCAGACTAGCGGGGGGGGAGACCCAGTACTTC | CATRLAGGETQYF
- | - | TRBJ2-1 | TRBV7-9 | TGTGCCAGCAGCTTCTACGGGACAAGAGACAATGAGCAGTTCTTC | CASSFYGTRDNEQFF
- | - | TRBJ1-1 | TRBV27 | TGTGCCAGCAGTTTAATGAGGGGGGGGGACACTGAAGCTTTCTTT | CASSLMRGGDTEAFF
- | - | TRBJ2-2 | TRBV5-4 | TGTGCCAGCAGCCCGCCGGGGTTCACCGGGGAGCTGTTTTTT | CASSPPGFTGELFF
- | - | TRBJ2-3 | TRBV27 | TGTGCCAGCAGGAGGTGGAGTGGTACAGATACGCAGTATTTT | CASRRWSGTDTQYF
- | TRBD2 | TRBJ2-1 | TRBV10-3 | TGTGCCATCAGTGAGTCTACTAGCGGCGGGGAGGGCGAGCAGTTCTTC | CAISESTSGGEGEQFF
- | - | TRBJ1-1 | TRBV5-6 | TGTGCCAGCAGCAGTACCCGTGAGGGTCTCGATGAAGCTTTCTTT | CASSSTREGLDEAFF
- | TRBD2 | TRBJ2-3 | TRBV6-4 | TGTGCCAGCAGTGACTCGAACCTAGCGGGCCGAGATACGCAGTATTTT | CASSDSNLAGRDTQYF
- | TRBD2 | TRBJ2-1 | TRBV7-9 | TGTGCCAGCAGCCCGACTAGCGGGGGGCGCAATGAGCAGTTCTTC | CASSPTSGGRNEQFF
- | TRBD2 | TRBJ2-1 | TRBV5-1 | TGCGCCAGCAGCTTAATGACCGGGACTAGCGGGCGGTACTCCTACAATGAGCAGTTCTTC | CASSLMTGTSGRYSYNEQFF
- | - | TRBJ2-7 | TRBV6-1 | TGTGCCAGCAGTGAATCGTTAACAGGGCCCTACGAGCAGTACTTC | CASSESLTGPYEQYF
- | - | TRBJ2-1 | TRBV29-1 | TGCAGCGTTGAGTCAGGGGTAGACAATGAGCAGTTCTTC | CSVESGVDNEQFF
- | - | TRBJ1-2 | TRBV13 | TGTGCCAGCAGCGAGGGACTAGTCTATGGCTACACCTTC | CASSEGLVYGYTF
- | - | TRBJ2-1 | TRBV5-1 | TGCGCCAGCAAGGGGTCCGCCATTGAGAGCAATGAGCAGTTCTTC | CASKGSAIESNEQFF
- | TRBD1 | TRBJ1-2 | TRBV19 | TGTGCCAGCTCCCAAGACAGGGACTATGGCTACACCTTC | CASSQDRDYGYTF
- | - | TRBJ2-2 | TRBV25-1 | TGTGCCAGCAGTGACTCTCAGGGGTACACCGGGGAGCTGTTTTTT | CASSDSQGYTGELFF
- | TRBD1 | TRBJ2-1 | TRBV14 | TGTGCCAGCAGCCTTTACAGGGGATCTAGCAATGAGCAGTTCTTC | CASSLYRGSSNEQFF
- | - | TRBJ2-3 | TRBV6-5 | TGTGCCAGCAGTTACATCCGGAGTAGCACAGATACGCAGTATTTT | CASSYIRSSTDTQYF
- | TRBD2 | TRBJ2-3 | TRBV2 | TGTGCCAGCAAAACTAGCGGGGGGGTCACAGATACGCAGTATTTT | CASKTSGGVTDTQYF
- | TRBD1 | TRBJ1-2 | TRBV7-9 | TGTGCCAGCAGCTTAGAAGGACAGGGGGTTGGCTACACCTTC | CASSLEGQGVGYTF
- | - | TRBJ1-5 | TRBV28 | TGTGCCAGCACCACCGGGGGGTTAGGTCAGCCCCAGCATTTT | CASTTGGLGQPQHF
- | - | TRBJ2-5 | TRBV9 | TGTGCCAGCAGCGTTAAGACAGGACATCAAGAGACCCAGTACTTC | CASSVKTGHQETQYF
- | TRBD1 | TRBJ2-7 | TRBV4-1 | TGCGCCAGCAGCCAAGAAAGGACAGGGGGCCTCGAGGAGCAGTACTTC | CASSQERTGGLEEQYF
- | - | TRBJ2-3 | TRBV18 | TGTGCCACACTAAGACAGGAGACAGATACGCAGTATTTT | CATLRQETDTQYF
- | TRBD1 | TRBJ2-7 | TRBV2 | TGTGCCAGCAGCGGACAGGGGGTCTACGAGCAGTACTTC | CASSGQGVYEQYF
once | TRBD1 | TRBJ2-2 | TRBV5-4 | TGTGCCAGCAGCTCACCGGGACAGGGTACCGGGGAGCTGTTTTTT | CASSSPGQGTGELFF
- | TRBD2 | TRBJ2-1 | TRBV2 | TGTGCCAGCCGAGGACTAGCGGGGCCCAATGAGCAGTTCTTC | CASRGLAGPNEQFF
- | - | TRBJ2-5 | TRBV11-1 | TGTGCCAGCAGCTTACAGGGCACCCAAGAGACCCAGTACTTC | CASSLQGTQETQYF
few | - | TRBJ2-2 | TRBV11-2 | TGTGCCAGCAGCCGGACCGGGGGTGGGGAGCTGTTTTTT | CASSRTGGGELFF
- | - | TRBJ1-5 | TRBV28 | TGTGCCAGCAGTTTCCCCCTGGGCTATCAGCCCCAGCATTTT | CASSFPLGYQPQHF
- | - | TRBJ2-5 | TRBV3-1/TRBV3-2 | TGTGCCAGCAGGGGGGGGGCACAGACCCAGTACTTC | CASRGGAQTQYF
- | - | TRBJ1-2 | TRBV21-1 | TGTGCCAGCACCGAGCTCTCGCCTGAGAGACTCTATGGCTACACCTTC | CASTELSPERLYGYTF
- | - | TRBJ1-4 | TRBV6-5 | TGTGCCAGCAGTCTGACTCCAACTAATGAAAAACTGTTTTTT | CASSLTPTNEKLFF
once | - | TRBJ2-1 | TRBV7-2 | TGTGCCAGCAGCTTAGACGCGACCCCTCCCGGGGAGCAGTTCTTC | CASSLDATPPGEQFF
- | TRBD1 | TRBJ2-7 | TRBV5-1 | TGCGCCAGCAGCTCGACAGGGAACGAGCAGTACTTC | CASSSTGNEQYF
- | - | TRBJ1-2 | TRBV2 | TGTGCCAGCAGTGACTACGCTTCGGGGGTGGGTGGCTACACCTTC | CASSDYASGVGGYTF